This entry lists 30 T cell receptor beta chains sequenced from one sample in a study of blood T cell repertoires in COVID-19. Assay: immunoSEQ multiplex PCR; the TCRdb copy retains only in-frame clones and omits some. This table has 62,000 or so clones, more than 75% appearing once. The sample comprised peripheral blood. The source is a human donor in a cohort sampled during active COVID-19.

In its sample, this clone was seen a few times. The chain combines TRBV12-3 or TRBV12-4 with TRBJ1-2, with D hard to call. The V end was cut by 5 bases, the J end by 8 bases, with 12 bases between. This CDR3 has 12 amino acids. In nucleotides, the CDR3 is TGTGCCAGCAGTCCAGGCGCTAAGGGCTACACCTTC. Translated, it gives CASSPGAKGYTF.

This clone occurred many times. This sequence joins TRBV5-1 and TRBJ1-1; no definite D call. From germline, CDR1 is SGHRS and CDR2 YFSETQ. There are 15 residues in the CDR3. Trimming cost V 0 bases and J 1 base, with 10 bases left between them. CDR3 protein: CASSLDGRPNTEAFF. As DNA, the CDR3 is TGCGCCAGCAGCTTGGATGGGAGACCGAACACTGAAGCTTTCTTT.

The genes are TRBV19 and TRBJ2-3; TRBD2 matches 7 bases. Germline V lookup: CDR1 LNHDA, CDR2 SQIVND (reference sequence). Trimming removed 4 bases from V and 1 base from J; junction bases left unmatched: 8. CDR3 length equals 16 residues. The CDR3 is CASSTYSGSGTDTQYF. In DNA, the CDR3 is TGTGCCAGTAGTACCTATAGCGGGTCAGGCACAGATACGCAGTATTTT.

The chain recombines TRBV30 with TRBJ1-1, with D tentatively TRBD1 (5 bases). In germline, CDR1 is GTSNPN, CDR2 SVGIG (reference sequence). The CDR3 has 15 residues. V was pared by 0 bases and J by 2 bases, with 13 bases between. The CDR3: CAWSVKDTFNTEAFF. CDR3 coding DNA: TGTGCCTGGAGTGTAAAGGACACGTTCAACACTGAAGCTTTCTTT.

This clone was seen a few times. The rearrangement uses TRBV19 and TRBJ1-1; D is unresolved. This CDR3 comprises 13 residues. Trimming stripped 6 bases from V and 0 bases from J, with 8 bases between. Germline loops: CDR1 LNHDA, CDR2 SQIVND (reference sequence). Here the CDR3 DNA reads TGTGCCAGTAGGGTGGGAGTGAACACTGAAGCTTTCTTT. Its protein product is CASRVGVNTEAFF.

The genes are TRBV2 and TRBJ2-7, with 9 bases matching TRBD1. CDR3 size: 14 residues. Germline V gene lookup returns CDR1 SNHLY and CDR2 FYNNEI. V gave up 5 bases and J gave up 2 bases; unmatched junction bases: 4. The CDR3 nucleotides are TGTGCCAGCAGTACCTGGACAGGGGCCTACGAGCAGTACTTC. This encodes CASSTWTGAYEQYF.

The V and J genes are TRBV5-1 and TRBJ2-4; possibly TRBD2 for D (5 bases). Trimming stripped 4 bases from V and 0 bases from J, with 11 bases between. This CDR3 has 15 amino acids. Per germline, CDR1 SGHRS and CDR2 YFSETQ. CDR3 region: CASSPRAGAKNIQYF. The CDR3 DNA is TGCGCCAGCAGCCCTCGGGCGGGAGCCAAAAACATTCAGTACTTC. The full variable domain, rest sourced from reference TRBV5-1 and TRBJ2-4, is KAGVTQTPRYLIKTRGQQVTLSCSPISGHRSVSWYQQTPGQGLQFLFEYFSETQRNKGNFPGRFSGRQFSNSRSEMNVSTLELGDSALYLCASSPRAGAKNIQYFGAGTRLSVL.

The rearrangement uses TRBV7-2 and TRBJ2-5; 9 bases map to TRBD2. V lost 2 bases and J lost 2; bases outside the gene matches: 6. The CDR3 consists of 16 residues. Germline V gives CDR1 SGHTA, CDR2 FQGNSA. The CDR3 protein is CASSLSFAGGQETQYF. In nucleotides, the CDR3 is TGTGCCAGCAGCTTAAGTTTCGCGGGGGGGCAAGAGACCCAGTACTTC.

This sequence joins TRBV2 and TRBJ2-2; 10 nucleotides agree with TRBD1. The germline V gene has CDR1 SNHLY and CDR2 FYNNEI. Unmatched junction bases numbered 5, after V lost 6 bases and J lost 7 bases. The CDR3 is 14 amino acids. The CDR3 region has the DNA TGTGCCAGCAGCCTGGGACAGGGGTACGGGGAGCTGTTTTTT. It codes for CASSLGQGYGELFF.

The genes are TRBV11-2 and TRBJ2-2; a weak D match, TRBD2 (5 bases). The CDR3 covers 13 residues. Germline CDR1 SGHAT, CDR2 FQNNGV. Trimming pared 8 bases from V and 5 bases from J, leaving 12 bases between. The CDR3 reads CASGSDWTGELFF. CDR3 in DNA: TGTGCCAGCGGGAGCGATTGGACCGGGGAGCTGTTTTTT.

The chain joins TRBV6-1 to TRBJ2-5; D is perhaps TRBD2 (6 bases). V lost 1 base, J lost 7 bases, and 7 bases lay in between. CDR1 is MNHNS, CDR2 SASEGT, per germline. The CDR3 sequence is 12 residues long. The CDR3 DNA sequence: TGTGCCAGCAGTGAAGTGGGGGGGACCCAGTACTTC. It translates to CASSEVGGTQYF.

The chain carries TRBV5-8 and TRBJ2-5, with 12 bases lining up with TRBD1. The CDR3 is made up of 16 amino acids. Germline assignment: CDR1 SGHTS and CDR2 YDEGEE. V shed 4 bases, J shed 4 bases, and the junction held 8 bases outside the gene matches. CDR3 DNA: TGTGCCAGCAGCACCTCCGGGACAGGGGGCGGAGAGACCCAGTACTTC. This translates into CASSTSGTGGGETQYF.

The CDR3 bases are TGCAGCGTTGGCCAGCGGGGGTACACCGGGGAGCTGTTTTTT. Its translation: CSVGQRGYTGELFF. The gene calls are TRBV29-1 and TRBJ2-2, with 8 bases that match TRBD2. The junction had 4 bases not matched to a gene; V was cut back by 4 bases and J by 3 bases. Germline V gene sequence: CDR1 SQVTM, CDR2 ANQGSEA. The CDR3 covers 14 residues.

In its sample, this clone was seen once. An end of the junction differs from the germline gene, which may be a read error. This chain links TRBV9 with TRBJ2-3; a weak D match, TRBD2 (6 bases). The CDR3 is made up of 13 amino acids. Germline V gives CDR1 SGDLS, CDR2 YYNGEE. CDR3 nucleotide sequence: TGTGCCAACAGCGTAGCGGTCCGGGATACGCAGTATTTT. Its translation is CANSVAVRDTQYF.

The table lists this clone with a few counts. The chain carries TRBV18 and TRBJ2-5; TRBD2 aligns across 7 bases. Germline V CDR1 and CDR2: KGHSH, LQKENI. Germline trimming cut 0 bases from V and 5 bases from J; bases unmatched to any gene: 3. This CDR3 comprises 14 residues. DNA for the CDR3: TGTGCCAGCTCACCACCGAGCGGGGTCGAGACCCAGTACTTC. This encodes CASSPPSGVETQYF.

J is TRBJ1-1 and V is TRBV4-1; D gene uncertain. This CDR3 contains 16 residues. Per the germline V gene, CDR1 is MGHRA and CDR2 is YSYEKL. Trimming took off 1 base at V and 2 bases at J, with 14 bases between the two ends. CDR3 nucleotide sequence: TGCGCCAGCAGCCAAGGAGCCCTACTGAGAAACACTGAAGCTTTCTTT. This translates into CASSQGALLRNTEAFF.

This clone has more than one count but fewer than ten. The gene calls are TRBV7-9 and TRBJ1-5; no reliable D call. The V and J ends lost 4 bases and 1 base respectively, with 8 bases between them. CDR3 length equals 14 residues. The V gene's germline CDR1 is SEHNR and CDR2 FQNEAQ (reference sequence). CDR3 bases: TGTGCCAGCAGCTCCGACGGGAGCAATCAGCCCCAGCATTTT. This codes for CASSSDGSNQPQHF.

This chain joins TRBV5-1 and TRBJ2-1; TRBD2 aligns across 13 bases. This CDR3 has 15 residues. V lost 2 bases to trimming and J lost 4 bases; unmatched junction nucleotides: 0. Germline V CDR1 and CDR2: SGHRS, YFSETQ. The CDR3 DNA reads as TGCGCCAGCAGCTTACTAGCGGGGGGGTACAATGAGCAGTTCTTC. It yields the protein CASSLLAGGYNEQFF.

The rearrangement joins TRBV5-4 to TRBJ1-1, with D tentatively TRBD1 (6 bases). This CDR3 is built from 13 residues. V lost 4 bases to trimming and J lost 4 bases, with 11 bases between them. Germline lookup yields CDR1 SGHNT and CDR2 YYREEE (reference sequence). Here the CDR3 DNA reads TGTGCCAGCAGCCAAAGGGGGGGCACTGAAGCTTTCTTT. It codes for CASSQRGGTEAFF.

The chain is built from TRBV5-1 and TRBJ2-3, with 9 positions matching TRBD2. From germline, CDR1 is SGHRS and CDR2 YFSETQ. V lost 3 bases and J lost 12; bases outside the gene matches: 14. The CDR3 has 15 residues. CDR3 sequence reads: CASSSGAGEAGGQYF. CDR3 coding DNA: TGCGCCAGCAGCTCGGGAGCGGGGGAAGCGGGGGGCCAGTATTTT.

The rearrangement links TRBV3-1 (or the pseudogene TRBV3-2) to TRBJ2-5; TRBD1 might be the D (5 bases). Germline CDR1 is LGHDT and CDR2 is YNNKEL (reference sequence). Trimming took off 4 bases at V and 1 base at J, with 10 bases between the two ends. The CDR3 runs to 14 residues. CDR3 sequence reads: CASSPQGSQETQYF. In nucleotides, the CDR3 is TGTGCCAGCAGCCCTCAGGGCAGCCAAGAGACCCAGTACTTC.

The V call is TRBV6-5, the J call TRBJ1-1, with unresolved D. The CDR3 runs 15 residues. From germline, CDR1 is MNHEY and CDR2 SVGAGI. V was pared by 7 bases and J by 4 bases, with 19 bases between. The CDR3 nucleotides are TGTGCCAGCAATAGTTTCTCGGGGATGGGCACTGAAGCTTTCTTT. This gives the protein CASNSFSGMGTEAFF.

J is TRBJ1-5 and V is TRBV16; 7 bases map to TRBD1. The CDR3 has 15 residues. From germline, CDR1 is KGHSY and CDR2 FQNENV. The V gene end was trimmed by 2 bases and the J gene end by 3 bases; junction bases not matched to a gene: 4. The CDR3 bases are TGTGCCAGCAGCCAACGGACAGGTGACAATCAGCCCCAGCATTTT. Protein sequence: CASSQRTGDNQPQHF.

This chain uses TRBV6-2 or TRBV6-3 with TRBJ1-5; TRBD1 agrees at 9 bases. Germline CDR1 is MNHEY and CDR2 is SVGEGT. This CDR3 region has 15 residues. J gave up 7 bases and V 0 bases, and 4 bases lay outside the gene matches. The DNA for the CDR3 is TGTGCCAGCAGTTACTCACAGGGGGCGTTCCAGCCCCAGCATTTT. It encodes CASSYSQGAFQPQHF.

V and J are TRBV9 and TRBJ2-1; TRBD1 agrees at 7 bases. The CDR3 is 14 amino acids. V trimming: 0 bases; J trimming: 8 bases; junction bases outside the gene matches: 5. Germline CDR1 reads SGDLS; CDR2 reads YYNGEE. CDR3 sequence reads: CASSVGSQGDEQFF. The CDR3 DNA reads as TGTGCCAGCAGCGTAGGCAGTCAGGGGGATGAGCAGTTCTTC.

In its sample, this clone was seen many times. The chain recombines TRBV19 with TRBJ1-3, with D unclear. This CDR3 comprises 14 residues. Trimming took 4 bases from V and 0 from J, leaving 7 bases between them. Per the germline V gene, CDR1 is LNHDA and CDR2 is SQIVND (reference sequence). For the CDR3, the DNA is TGTGCCAGTAGTAACGGGAACTCTGGAAACACCATATATTTT. Its translation: CASSNGNSGNTIYF.

This clone was seen more than once but under ten times. The V gene is TRBV2, the J gene TRBJ1-1; 9 nucleotides align to TRBD1. This CDR3 contains 14 residues. CDR1 SNHLY and CDR2 FYNNEI come from the germline V gene. J gave up 3 bases and V 6 bases, and 5 bases lay outside the gene matches. CDR3: CASRVRTGDTEAFF. As DNA, the CDR3 is TGTGCCAGCAGGGTCCGGACAGGGGACACTGAAGCTTTCTTT.

This clone was seen many times. The chain uses TRBV15 and TRBJ1-6, with D unresolved. CDR1 and CDR2 (germline): LNHNV, YYDKDF (reference sequence). CDR3 size: 13 residues. V lost 6 bases to trimming and J lost 3 bases, with 6 bases between them. The DNA of the CDR3 is TGTGCCACCAGTTGGCTCTATAATTCACCCCTCCACTTT. Its translation is CATSWLYNSPLHF.

The chain has TRBV9 and TRBJ2-3; 7 bases are a match to TRBD1. V gave up 0 bases and J gave up 4 bases; unmatched junction bases: 8. This CDR3 contains 16 residues. CDR1 and CDR2 (germline): SGDLS, YYNGEE. The CDR3 DNA is TGTGCCAGCAGCGTAGCCTACAGGGGTATGGCAGATACGCAGTATTTT. Protein: CASSVAYRGMADTQYF.

The chain carries TRBV7-2 and TRBJ1-1; TRBD1 aligns across 9 bases. Unmatched junction bases numbered 6, after V lost 6 bases and J lost 4 bases. Per germline, CDR1 SGHTA and CDR2 FQGNSA. CDR3 size: 14 residues. The CDR3 spells CASRKGDRVTEAFF. CDR3 DNA sequence: TGTGCCAGCAGAAAAGGGGACAGGGTCACTGAAGCTTTCTTT.